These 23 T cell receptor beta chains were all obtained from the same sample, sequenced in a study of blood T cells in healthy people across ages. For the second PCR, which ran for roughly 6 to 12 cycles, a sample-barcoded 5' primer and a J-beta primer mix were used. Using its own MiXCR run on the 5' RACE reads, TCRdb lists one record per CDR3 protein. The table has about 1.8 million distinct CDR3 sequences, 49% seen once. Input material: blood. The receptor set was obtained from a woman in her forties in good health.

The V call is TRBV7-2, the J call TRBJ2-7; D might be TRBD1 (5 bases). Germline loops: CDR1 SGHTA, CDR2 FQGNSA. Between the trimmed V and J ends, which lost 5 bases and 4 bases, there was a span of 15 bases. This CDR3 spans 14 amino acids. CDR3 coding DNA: TGTGCCAGCAGCCCCCCGGACAAGTTATACGAGCAGTACTTC. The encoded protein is CASSPPDKLYEQYF. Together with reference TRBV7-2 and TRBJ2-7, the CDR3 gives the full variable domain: GAGVSQSPSNKVTEKGKDVELRCDPISGHTALYWYRQSLGQGLEFLIYFQGNSAPDKSGLPSDRFSAERTGGSVSTLTIQRTQQEDSAVYLCASSPPDKLYEQYFGPGTRLTVT.

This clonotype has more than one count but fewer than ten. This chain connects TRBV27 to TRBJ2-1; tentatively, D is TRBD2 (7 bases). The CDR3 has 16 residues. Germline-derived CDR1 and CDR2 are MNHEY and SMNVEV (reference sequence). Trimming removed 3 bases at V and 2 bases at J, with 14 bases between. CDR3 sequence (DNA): TGTGCCAGCAGTTTTGTGTCCGGGGGGCCCTACAATGAGCAGTTCTTC. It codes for CASSFVSGGPYNEQFF.

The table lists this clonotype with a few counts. CDR3: CASSPRLAAFF. The CDR3 DNA is TGTGCCAGCAGCCCCAGACTGGCAGCTTTCTTT. The chain is built from TRBV7-2 and TRBJ1-1; no clear D. The CDR3 has 11 amino acids. CDR1 is SGHTA and CDR2 is FQGNSA in the germline V gene. V gave up 5 bases and J gave up 10 bases, with 11 bases separating them.

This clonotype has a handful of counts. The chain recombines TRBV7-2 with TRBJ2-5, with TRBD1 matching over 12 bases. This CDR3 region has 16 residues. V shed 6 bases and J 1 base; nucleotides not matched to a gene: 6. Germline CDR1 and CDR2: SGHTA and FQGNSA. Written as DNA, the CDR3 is TGTGCCAGCAGTTTGGGACAGGGGGCCAGCCAAGAGACCCAGTACTTC. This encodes CASSLGQGASQETQYF.

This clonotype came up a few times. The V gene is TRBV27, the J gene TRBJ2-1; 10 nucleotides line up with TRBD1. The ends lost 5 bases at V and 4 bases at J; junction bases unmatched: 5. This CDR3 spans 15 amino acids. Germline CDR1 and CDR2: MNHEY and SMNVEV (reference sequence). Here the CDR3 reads CASSPTGGAYNEQFF. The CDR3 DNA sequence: TGTGCCAGCAGTCCGACAGGGGGCGCGTACAATGAGCAGTTCTTC.

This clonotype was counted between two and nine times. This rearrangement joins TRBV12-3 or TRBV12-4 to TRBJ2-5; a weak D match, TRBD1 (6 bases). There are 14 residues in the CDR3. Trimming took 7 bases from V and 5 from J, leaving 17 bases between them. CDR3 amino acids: CASTNPQGLETQYF. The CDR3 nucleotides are TGTGCCAGCACCAACCCCCAGGGGCTGGAGACCCAGTACTTC.

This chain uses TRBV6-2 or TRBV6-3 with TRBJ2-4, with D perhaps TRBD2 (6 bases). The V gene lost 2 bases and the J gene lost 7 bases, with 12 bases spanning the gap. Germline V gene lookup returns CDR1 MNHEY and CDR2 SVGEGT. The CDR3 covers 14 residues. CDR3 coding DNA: TGTGCCAGCAGTTACGGTCTAGCGCTTAACATTCAGTACTTC. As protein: CASSYGLALNIQYF.

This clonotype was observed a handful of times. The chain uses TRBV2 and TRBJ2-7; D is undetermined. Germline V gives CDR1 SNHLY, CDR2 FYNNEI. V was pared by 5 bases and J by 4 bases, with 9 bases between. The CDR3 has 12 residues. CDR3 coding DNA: TGTGCCAGCAGTTTCCAAGAATACGAGCAGTACTTC. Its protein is CASSFQEYEQYF.

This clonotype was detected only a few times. For the CDR3, the DNA is TGTGCCAGCAGGGGGACAGGGGGTGGCTACACCTTC. It codes for CASRGTGGGYTF. This chain joins TRBV6-1 and TRBJ1-2, with 11 bases lining up with TRBD1. The CDR3 has 12 residues. The ends lost 6 bases at V and 7 bases at J; junction bases unmatched: 1. Germline values: CDR1 MNHNS, CDR2 SASEGT.

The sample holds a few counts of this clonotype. The DNA of the CDR3 is TGTGCCAGCAGTGCCTACAAGGCTAACTATGGCTACACCTTC. It specifies CASSAYKANYGYTF. The rearrangement links TRBV6-5 to TRBJ1-2; D uncertain. This CDR3 is built from 14 residues. V lost 5 bases to trimming and J lost 0 bases, with 10 bases between them. CDR1 and CDR2 (germline): MNHEY, SVGAGI.

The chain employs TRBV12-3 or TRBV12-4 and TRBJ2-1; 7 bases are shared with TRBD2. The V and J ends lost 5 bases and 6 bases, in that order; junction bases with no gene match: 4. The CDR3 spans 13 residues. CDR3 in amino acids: CASSRGRANEQFF. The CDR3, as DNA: TGTGCCAGCAGTAGAGGGAGGGCCAATGAGCAGTTCTTC.

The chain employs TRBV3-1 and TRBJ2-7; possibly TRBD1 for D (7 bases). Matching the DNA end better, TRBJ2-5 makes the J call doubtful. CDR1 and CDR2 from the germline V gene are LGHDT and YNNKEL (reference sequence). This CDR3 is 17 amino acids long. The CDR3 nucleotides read TGTGCCAGCAGCCTCACGAATTCAGGGGGAGGAGGAGAGACCCAGTACTTC. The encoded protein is CASSLTNSGGGGETQYF.

CDR3 protein: CASSHAVGRVGRETQYF. The DNA for the CDR3 is TGTGCCAGCAGTCACGCCGTGGGAAGGGTGGGGAGAGAGACCCAGTACTTC. The chain combines TRBV12-3 or TRBV12-4 with TRBJ2-5; D perhaps matches TRBD2 (5 bases). V was clipped by 5 bases and J by 4 bases, with 23 bases between them. The CDR3 loop spans 17 amino acids.

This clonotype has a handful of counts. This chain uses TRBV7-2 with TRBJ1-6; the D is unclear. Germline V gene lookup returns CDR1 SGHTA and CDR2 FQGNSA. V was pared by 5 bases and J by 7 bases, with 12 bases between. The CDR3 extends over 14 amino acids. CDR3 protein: CASSQRAINSPLHF. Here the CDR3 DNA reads TGTGCCAGCAGCCAGCGGGCCATAAATTCACCCCTCCACTTT. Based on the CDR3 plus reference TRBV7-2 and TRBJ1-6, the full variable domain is GAGVSQSPSNKVTEKGKDVELRCDPISGHTALYWYRQSLGQGLEFLIYFQGNSAPDKSGLPSDRFSAERTGGSVSTLTIQRTQQEDSAVYLCASSQRAINSPLHFGNGTRLTVT.

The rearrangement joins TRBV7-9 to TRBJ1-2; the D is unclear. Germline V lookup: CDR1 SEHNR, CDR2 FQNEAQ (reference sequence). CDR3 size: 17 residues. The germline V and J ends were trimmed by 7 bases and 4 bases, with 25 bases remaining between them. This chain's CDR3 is CASNQWPQKGASYGYTF. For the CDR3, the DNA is TGTGCCAGCAACCAATGGCCGCAAAAGGGAGCCTCCTATGGCTACACCTTC.

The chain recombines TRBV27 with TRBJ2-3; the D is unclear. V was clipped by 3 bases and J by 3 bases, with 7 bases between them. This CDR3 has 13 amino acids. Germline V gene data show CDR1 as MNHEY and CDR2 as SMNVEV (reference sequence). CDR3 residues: CASSFFVTDTQYF. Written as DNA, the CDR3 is TGTGCCAGCAGTTTTTTCGTGACAGATACGCAGTATTTT.

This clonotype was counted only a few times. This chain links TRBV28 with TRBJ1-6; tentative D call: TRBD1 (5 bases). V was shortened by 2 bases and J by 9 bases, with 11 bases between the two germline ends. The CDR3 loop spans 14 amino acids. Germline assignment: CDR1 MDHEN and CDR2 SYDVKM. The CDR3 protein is CASSLRQGTSPLHF. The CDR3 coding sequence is TGTGCCAGCAGTTTAAGGCAGGGAACTTCACCCCTCCACTTT.

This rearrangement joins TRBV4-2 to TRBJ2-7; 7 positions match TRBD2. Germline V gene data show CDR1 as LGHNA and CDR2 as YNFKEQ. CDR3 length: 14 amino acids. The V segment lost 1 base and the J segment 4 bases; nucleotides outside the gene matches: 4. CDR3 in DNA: TGTGCCAGCAGCCAAGGACTAGCTGAATACGAGCAGTACTTC. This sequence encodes CASSQGLAEYEQYF.

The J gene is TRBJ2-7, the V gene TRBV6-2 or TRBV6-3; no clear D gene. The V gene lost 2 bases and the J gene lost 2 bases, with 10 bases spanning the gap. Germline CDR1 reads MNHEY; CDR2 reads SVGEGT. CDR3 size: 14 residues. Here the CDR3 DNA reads TGTGCCAGCAGTTACGGAACGAGAACCTACGAGCAGTACTTC. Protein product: CASSYGTRTYEQYF.

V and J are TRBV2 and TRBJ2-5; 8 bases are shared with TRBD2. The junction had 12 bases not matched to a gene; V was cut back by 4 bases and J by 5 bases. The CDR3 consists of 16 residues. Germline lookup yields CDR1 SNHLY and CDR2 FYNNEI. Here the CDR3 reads CASSVSGGTPMETQYF. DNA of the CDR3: TGTGCCAGCAGTGTGAGCGGGGGCACCCCCATGGAGACCCAGTACTTC.

CDR3 bases: TGTGCCAGCAGTTCACCGGGACTCAGATACAATGAGCAGTTCTTC. Amino acid sequence: CASSSPGLRYNEQFF. The chain combines TRBV6-5 with TRBJ2-1, with D maybe TRBD2 (6 bases). Germline CDR1 is MNHEY and CDR2 is SVGAGI. This CDR3 comprises 15 residues. Trimming cost V 4 bases and J 4 bases, with 14 bases left between them.

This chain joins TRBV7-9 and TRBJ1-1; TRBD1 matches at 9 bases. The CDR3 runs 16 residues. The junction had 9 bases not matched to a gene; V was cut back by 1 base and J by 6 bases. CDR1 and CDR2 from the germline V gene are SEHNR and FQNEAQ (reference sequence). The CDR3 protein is CASSLDVGQGVPEAFF. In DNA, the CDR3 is TGTGCCAGCAGCTTAGACGTGGGACAGGGAGTACCTGAAGCTTTCTTT.

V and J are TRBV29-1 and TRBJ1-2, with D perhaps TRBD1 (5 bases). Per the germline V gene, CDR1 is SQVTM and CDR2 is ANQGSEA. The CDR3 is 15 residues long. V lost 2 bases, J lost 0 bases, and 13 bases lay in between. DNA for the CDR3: TGCAGCGTTGAACCCCGGGACCGAGCTAACTATGGCTACACCTTC. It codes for CSVEPRDRANYGYTF.